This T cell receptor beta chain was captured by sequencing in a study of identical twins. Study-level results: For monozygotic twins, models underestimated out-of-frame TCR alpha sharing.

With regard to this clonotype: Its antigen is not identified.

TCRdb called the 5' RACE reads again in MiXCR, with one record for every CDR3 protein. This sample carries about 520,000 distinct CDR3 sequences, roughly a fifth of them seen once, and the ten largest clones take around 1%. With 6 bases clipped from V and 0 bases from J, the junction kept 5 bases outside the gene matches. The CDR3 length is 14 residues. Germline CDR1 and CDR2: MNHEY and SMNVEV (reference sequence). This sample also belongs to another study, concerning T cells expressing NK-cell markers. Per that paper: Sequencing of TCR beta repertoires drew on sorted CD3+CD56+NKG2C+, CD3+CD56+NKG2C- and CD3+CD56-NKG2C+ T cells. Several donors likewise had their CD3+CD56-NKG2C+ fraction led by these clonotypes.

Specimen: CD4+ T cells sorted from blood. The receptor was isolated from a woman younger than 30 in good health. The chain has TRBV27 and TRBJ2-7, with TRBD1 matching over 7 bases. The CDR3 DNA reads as TGTGCCAGCAGGGGTGACAGGGCCTCCTACGAGCAGTACTTC. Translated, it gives CASRGDRASYEQYF.